The 23 T cell receptor beta chains in this list originate from one sample, sequenced in a study. Using its own MiXCR run on the RT-PCR reads, TCRdb lists one record per CDR3 protein. The data contain fewer than 800,000 distinct CDR3 sequences, approximately 15% of them singletons. The specimen sequenced was memory CD4+ T cells from blood. All receptors come from a female donor in good health, serving as a healthy control.

This clonotype was seen only a few times. CDR3 DNA sequence: TGCAGTGCTGCCGGGACTAGCGGGTACGAGCAGTACTTC. Translating gives CSAAGTSGYEQYF. The V call is TRBV20-1, the J call TRBJ2-7; TRBD2 matches at 12 bases. This CDR3 is 13 amino acids long. V gave up 5 bases and J gave up 4 bases; unmatched junction bases: 3. Germline CDR1 is DFQATT and CDR2 is SNEGSKA (reference sequence).

This clonotype has only a few counts. V gene TRBV5-1 combines with J gene TRBJ2-7, with unresolved D. This CDR3 contains 14 residues. Germline V lookup: CDR1 SGHRS, CDR2 YFSETQ. V was cut by 6 bases and J by 0 bases, with 13 bases left in between. The CDR3 DNA is TGCGCCAGCAAGCCCTGGGCGGACTCCTACGAGCAGTACTTC. Translated, it gives CASKPWADSYEQYF.

The rearrangement joins TRBV7-9 to TRBJ2-1, with 9 bases lining up with TRBD1. This CDR3 has 15 residues. Trimming cost V 5 bases and J 8 bases; bases outside gene matches: 10. CDR1 and CDR2 (germline): SEHNR, FQNEAQ (reference sequence). The DNA of the CDR3 is TGTGCCAGCAGCCAAGGAGGGACAGGGATGGATGAGCAGTTCTTC. This gives the protein CASSQGGTGMDEQFF.

In its sample, this clonotype was seen once. The gene calls are TRBV30 and TRBJ2-7; possibly TRBD1 for D (6 bases). The CDR3 sequence is 14 residues long. CDR1 is GTSNPN, CDR2 SVGIG, per germline (reference sequence). Trimming pared 4 bases from V and 4 bases from J, leaving 17 bases between. The CDR3 sequence is CAWTRSGHSYEQYF. As DNA, the CDR3 is TGTGCCTGGACTAGATCGGGACACTCGTACGAGCAGTACTTC.

The V gene is TRBV27, the J gene TRBJ2-7; 8 nucleotides agree with TRBD2. The V gene end was trimmed by 5 bases and the J gene end by 9 bases; junction bases not matched to a gene: 15. The CDR3 length is 15 residues. Germline CDR1 MNHEY, CDR2 SMNVEV (reference sequence). CDR3: CASSRERRGGMGQYF. The CDR3, as DNA: TGTGCCAGCAGTAGAGAGCGACGGGGGGGGATGGGGCAGTACTTC.

This clonotype has a handful of counts. This chain joins TRBV24-1 and TRBJ1-2; maybe TRBD1 (5 bases). The CDR3 contains 13 residues. V lost 5 bases and J 4 bases, leaving 10 bases between the germline ends. Germline CDR1 KGHDR, CDR2 SFDVKD. The CDR3 coding sequence is TGTGCCACCAGTGGGGGGACGGTCTATGGCTACACCTTC. It encodes CATSGGTVYGYTF.

The chain carries TRBV5-8 and TRBJ2-7; D is uncertain. Trimming cost V 3 bases and J 6 bases, with 13 bases left between them. Germline CDR1 is SGHTS and CDR2 is YDEGEE. CDR3 length equals 13 residues. The CDR3: CASSSKVGLEQYF. Here the CDR3 DNA reads TGTGCCAGCAGCTCTAAGGTCGGTCTCGAGCAGTACTTC.

This clonotype was detected ten times or more. This rearrangement joins TRBV12-3 or TRBV12-4 to TRBJ1-6; D remains unclear. Trimming took off 3 bases at V and 9 bases at J, with 6 bases between the two ends. The length of the CDR3 is 12 residues. The CDR3 sequence is CASSLTRSPLHF. CDR3 coding DNA: TGTGCCAGCAGTTTGACGCGTTCACCCCTCCACTTT.

V gene TRBV5-1 combines with J gene TRBJ2-5; TRBD2 matches 11 bases. Losses at the gene ends were 1 base for V and 1 base for J; bases not matched to a gene: 6. CDR3 length equals 17 residues. Germline V lookup: CDR1 SGHRS, CDR2 YFSETQ. The CDR3 protein is CASSLTSGGVIQETQYF. For the CDR3, the DNA is TGCGCCAGCAGCTTGACTAGCGGGGGAGTAATCCAAGAGACCCAGTACTTC.

This clonotype showed up many times. This chain uses TRBV5-1 with TRBJ1-1, with unresolved D. Looked up from germline, CDR1 is SGHRS and CDR2 is YFSETQ. V dropped 2 bases and J dropped 0 bases, with 8 bases sitting between them. The CDR3 sequence is 14 residues long. This CDR3 is CASSFDLMNTEAFF. The CDR3 DNA sequence: TGCGCCAGCAGCTTTGATCTCATGAACACTGAAGCTTTCTTT.

This clonotype appeared a single time. The rearrangement joins TRBV28 to TRBJ1-1; the D is unclear. The germline CDR1 and CDR2 sequences are MDHEN and SYDVKM. The V end lost 10 bases, the J end lost 0 bases, and 6 bases lay between the germline ends. The CDR3 runs 11 residues. The CDR3 sequence: CATRVNTEAFF. CDR3 nucleotide sequence: TGTGCCACCCGCGTGAACACTGAAGCTTTCTTT.

The chain carries TRBV20-1 and TRBJ2-7; D gene uncertain. Germline lookup yields CDR1 DFQATT and CDR2 SNEGSKA (reference sequence). Trimming pared 0 bases from V and 0 bases from J, leaving 9 bases between. CDR3 size: 14 residues. CDR3 sequence (DNA): TGCAGTGCTAGAGACTCCGTCCTCTCCTACGAGCAGTACTTC. Protein product: CSARDSVLSYEQYF.

The chain is built from TRBV25-1 and TRBJ2-1, with 9 nucleotides matching TRBD2. Per germline, CDR1 MGHDK and CDR2 SYGVNS. This CDR3 region has 16 residues. V gave up 2 bases and J gave up 6 bases; unmatched junction bases: 8. CDR3 residues: CASSELAGGPRNEQFF. As DNA, the CDR3 is TGTGCCAGCAGTGAACTGGCGGGAGGGCCCCGCAATGAGCAGTTCTTC.

This chain links TRBV6-1 with TRBJ1-1; D is ambiguous. This CDR3 has 14 amino acids. The V and J ends lost 7 bases and 4 bases respectively, with 16 bases between them. Germline CDR1 is MNHNS and CDR2 is SASEGT. The CDR3 nucleotides read TGTGCCAGCACTGTGGTTTTTTCATCCACTGAAGCTTTCTTT. Its translation is CASTVVFSSTEAFF.

The chain joins TRBV3-1 to TRBJ2-1; no firm D call. The CDR3 runs 15 residues. The V gene lost 0 bases and the J gene lost 0 bases, with 6 bases spanning the gap. Germline V CDR1 and CDR2: LGHDT, YNNKEL (reference sequence). DNA of the CDR3: TGTGCCAGCAGCCAAGAAGCAGGCTCCTACAATGAGCAGTTCTTC. Translation: CASSQEAGSYNEQFF.

This chain joins TRBV7-2 and TRBJ1-4; perhaps TRBD1 as D (6 bases). Germline loops: CDR1 SGHTA, CDR2 FQGNSA. V gave up 7 bases and J gave up 8 bases, with 11 bases separating them. The CDR3 covers 12 residues. The CDR3 spells CASTRGHEKLFF. CDR3 bases: TGTGCCAGCACCAGGGGTCACGAAAAACTGTTTTTT.

This clonotype was detected ten times or more. This chain joins TRBV20-1 and TRBJ1-2, with no clear D. CDR3 size: 13 residues. CDR1 and CDR2 from the germline V gene are DFQATT and SNEGSKA (reference sequence). V dropped 6 bases and J dropped 0 bases, with 11 bases sitting between them. The CDR3 region has the DNA TGCAGTGCCCAGACGGAATCTAACTATGGCTACACCTTC. Its translation: CSAQTESNYGYTF.

This sequence joins TRBV11-2 and TRBJ2-1, with D perhaps matching TRBD1 or TRBD2 (6 bases each). This CDR3 region has 14 residues. V dropped 5 bases and J dropped 7 bases, with 15 bases sitting between them. Germline V CDR1 and CDR2: SGHAT, FQNNGV. The CDR3 loop reads CASSRSEGGNEQFF. CDR3 DNA: TGTGCCAGCAGCCGGTCGGAGGGGGGTAATGAGCAGTTCTTC.

J is TRBJ2-7 and V is TRBV18; 9 bases are shared with TRBD2. Trimming cost V 0 bases and J 2 bases; bases outside gene matches: 5. Germline assignment: CDR1 KGHSH and CDR2 LQKENI. The CDR3 extends over 16 amino acids. The CDR3 DNA reads as TGTGCCAGCTCACCACCGGTGGCTAGCGGGGCCTACGAGCAGTACTTC. Protein sequence: CASSPPVASGAYEQYF.

This clonotype was recorded many times. CDR3 amino acids: CASLSAGNTEAFF. The CDR3 nucleotides read TGTGCCAGCCTCTCAGCGGGAAACACTGAAGCTTTCTTT. The V gene is TRBV7-9, the J gene TRBJ1-1; D remains ambiguous. CDR3 length: 13 amino acids. Trimming removed 8 bases from V and 2 bases from J, with 12 bases in between. Germline loops: CDR1 SEHNR, CDR2 FQNEAQ (reference sequence).

Many counts were recorded for this clonotype. The chain employs TRBV6-5 and TRBJ1-2, with D possibly matching TRBD1 (5 bases). The CDR3 spans 14 residues. Germline assignment: CDR1 MNHEY and CDR2 SVGAGI. Trimming shortened V by 8 bases and J by 8 bases, and 21 bases separated the two germline ends. CDR3 DNA sequence: TGTGCCAGCTCCAACCGTGGCCAGGGCGGCGGCTACACCTTC. It translates to CASSNRGQGGGYTF.

This clonotype was counted a few times. The chain employs TRBV9 and TRBJ1-2; TRBD1 agrees at 8 bases. Germline CDR1 is SGDLS and CDR2 is YYNGEE. CDR3 length equals 16 residues. Trimming at V came to 3 bases and at J to 2 bases, leaving 9 bases not matched to a gene. In DNA form, the CDR3 reads TGTGCCAGCAGCGCGGAGGGGACAGGCGCCAACTATGGCTACACCTTC. Translation gives CASSAEGTGANYGYTF.

This clonotype occurred a few times. The chain links TRBV6-5 to TRBJ2-7, with D tentatively TRBD2 (5 bases). The germline CDR1 and CDR2 sequences are MNHEY and SVGAGI. Deletions cut 0 bases from V and 0 bases from J, with 9 bases between. CDR3 length: 15 residues. The CDR3: CASSYSRTASYEQYF. The CDR3 DNA sequence: TGTGCCAGCAGTTACTCACGGACTGCCTCCTACGAGCAGTACTTC.